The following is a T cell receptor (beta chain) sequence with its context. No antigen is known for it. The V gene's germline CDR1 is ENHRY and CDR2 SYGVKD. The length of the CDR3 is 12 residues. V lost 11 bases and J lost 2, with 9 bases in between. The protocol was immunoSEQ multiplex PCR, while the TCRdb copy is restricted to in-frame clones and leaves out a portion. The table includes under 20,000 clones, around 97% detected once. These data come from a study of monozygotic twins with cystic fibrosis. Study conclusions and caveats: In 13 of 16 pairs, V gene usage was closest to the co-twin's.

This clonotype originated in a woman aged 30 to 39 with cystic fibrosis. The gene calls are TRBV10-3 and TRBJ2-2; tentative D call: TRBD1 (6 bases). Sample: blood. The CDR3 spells CASQGNTGELFF. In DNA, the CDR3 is TGTGCCTCACAGGGTAACACCGGGGAGCTGTTTTTT.